Presented here are 21 T cell receptor beta chains from one specimen sequenced in a study of regulatory T cells in long-lasting Graves disease. The authors built TCR beta libraries using iRepertoire HTBI primers and Arm-PCR of CDR3 regions. TCRdb reprocessed the multiplex PCR reads with MiXCR, giving one entry per CDR3 protein. Of 400,000 or so distinct CDR3 sequences listed, 20% are singletons. Time point of the sample: persistent/refractory GD, antithyroid drugs over 5 years with positive TRAb. Researchers made the TCR library from RNA that was extracted from PBMCs. The sequencing used peripheral blood mononuclear cells (PBMCs), collected when the disease was refractory, from a patient treated with antithyroid drugs. The receptors come from a female donor with Graves disease.

This clonotype occurred many times. The chain combines TRBV7-2 with TRBJ1-2, with 9 bases fitting TRBD1. Per germline, CDR1 SGHTA and CDR2 FQGNSA. This CDR3 has 15 amino acids. Trimming cost V 5 bases and J 8 bases; bases outside gene matches: 12. The CDR3 sequence is CASSLPLTGGNGYTF. Here the CDR3 DNA reads TGTGCCAGCAGCCTACCCCTGACAGGGGGGAACGGCTACACCTTC.

This clonotype was counted at least ten times. The chain has TRBV7-9 and TRBJ2-7; D is tentatively TRBD1 or TRBD2 (5 bases each). Germline V lookup: CDR1 SEHNR, CDR2 FQNEAQ (reference sequence). The CDR3 covers 19 residues. The ends were cut back, 0 bases at V and 1 base at J, with 22 bases in the middle. The CDR3 loop is CASSLAQGGGATLSYEQYF. The CDR3 DNA reads TGTGCCAGCAGCTTAGCCCAAGGTGGGGGAGCGACCTTATCCTACGAGCAGTACTTC. The entire variable domain, with the rest obtained from reference TRBV7-9 and TRBJ2-7, is as follows: DTGVSQNPRHKITKRGQNVTFRCDPISEHNRLYWYRQTLGQGPEFLTYFQNEAQLEKSRLLSDRFSAERPKGSFSTLEIQRTEQGDSAMYLCASSLAQGGGATLSYEQYFGPGTRLTVT.

This clonotype was seen repeatedly, ten times or more. The chain recombines TRBV27 with TRBJ2-2, with 9 nucleotides matching TRBD1. Per the germline V gene, CDR1 is MNHEY and CDR2 is SMNVEV (reference sequence). This CDR3 has 17 amino acids. V gave up 4 bases and J gave up 3 bases; unmatched junction bases: 9. The CDR3 is CASSSSAGTGYTGELFF. CDR3 nucleotides: TGTGCCAGCAGTTCGTCCGCCGGGACAGGGTACACCGGGGAGCTGTTTTTT.

The chain combines TRBV27 with TRBJ2-1; D call uncertain. Germline CDR1 is MNHEY and CDR2 is SMNVEV (reference sequence). Between the trimmed V and J ends, which lost 3 bases and 3 bases, there was a span of 9 bases. This CDR3 is built from 14 residues. This CDR3 reads CASSFRSRYNEQFF. CDR3 bases: TGTGCCAGCAGTTTTCGGTCTCGCTACAATGAGCAGTTCTTC.

This clonotype was counted at least ten times. The chain recombines TRBV11-2 with TRBJ2-5, with D unresolved. V was cut by 1 base and J by 2 bases, with 11 bases left in between. This CDR3 has 15 residues. The V gene's germline CDR1 is SGHAT and CDR2 FQNNGV. The CDR3 nucleotides are TGTGCCAGCAGCTTAGGGCAGACGATACAAGAGACCCAGTACTTC. Encoded protein: CASSLGQTIQETQYF.

In its sample, this clonotype was seen many times. The chain combines TRBV28 with TRBJ2-7; D is undetermined. The V end was cut by 6 bases, the J end by 5 bases, with 11 bases between. The CDR3 is made up of 12 amino acids. Germline CDR1 and CDR2: MDHEN and SYDVKM. The CDR3 loop reads CASSLLPHEQYF. The CDR3 DNA reads as TGTGCCAGCAGCCTTCTCCCCCACGAGCAGTACTTC.

The rearrangement joins TRBV20-1 to TRBJ1-6, with D maybe TRBD1 (5 bases). V was trimmed by 6 bases and J by 0 bases, leaving 12 bases between them. CDR1 is DFQATT, CDR2 SNEGSKA, per germline (reference sequence). The CDR3 loop spans 15 amino acids. The CDR3 spells CSAIAGTSYNSPLHF. CDR3 nucleotide sequence: TGCAGTGCCATCGCAGGGACCTCCTATAATTCACCCCTCCACTTT.

This clonotype was seen more than once but under ten times. As DNA, the CDR3 is TGCGCCAGCAGCGCAATGGGACAGGTTAATTCACCCCTCCACTTT. This gives the protein CASSAMGQVNSPLHF. The chain combines TRBV10-2 with TRBJ1-6; 8 bases line up with TRBD1. The CDR3 spans 15 residues. J gave up 6 bases and V 6 bases, and 7 bases lay outside the gene matches. CDR1 WSHSY and CDR2 SAAADI come from the germline V gene.

There are many counts of this clonotype. V usage is TRBV28 and J usage is TRBJ2-2, with D uncertain. V shed 6 bases and J shed 1 base, with 12 bases lying between them. Germline loops: CDR1 MDHEN, CDR2 SYDVKM. The CDR3 has 15 residues. CDR3 region: CASSPLWRNTGELFF. CDR3 in DNA: TGTGCCAGCAGCCCCCTGTGGCGGAACACCGGGGAGCTGTTTTTT.

This clonotype was picked up many times. The chain has TRBV20-1 and TRBJ2-7, with a weak D call TRBD2 (5 bases). Trimming took 3 bases from V and 2 from J, leaving 14 bases between them. Germline lookup yields CDR1 DFQATT and CDR2 SNEGSKA (reference sequence). The length of the CDR3 is 14 residues. The CDR3 spells CSARARTETYEQYF. The CDR3 region has the DNA TGCAGTGCTAGGGCCAGGACTGAAACCTACGAGCAGTACTTC.

This clonotype was seen repeatedly, ten times or more. V gene TRBV12-3 or TRBV12-4 combines with J gene TRBJ2-7, with D perhaps matching TRBD1 (6 bases). V was pared by 1 base and J by 0 bases, with 10 bases between. The CDR3 is made up of 15 amino acids. The CDR3 region has the DNA TGTGCCAGCAGTTTAGTCAGGGGCAACTCCTACGAGCAGTACTTC. This translates into CASSLVRGNSYEQYF.

This clonotype was counted ten times or more. V is TRBV12-3 or TRBV12-4 and J is TRBJ1-4, with no clear D. V was trimmed by 6 bases and J by 2 bases, leaving 13 bases between them. This CDR3 contains 15 residues. CDR3 sequence: CASRKGETTNEKLFF. CDR3 DNA sequence: TGTGCCAGCAGGAAGGGAGAGACGACTAATGAAAAACTGTTTTTT.

In this sample, this clonotype turned up many times. This chain links TRBV28 with TRBJ2-1; 8 nucleotides match TRBD1. The CDR3 length is 16 residues. Germline values: CDR1 MDHEN, CDR2 SYDVKM. V lost 7 bases and J lost 5; bases outside the gene matches: 13. The CDR3 DNA follows: TGTGCCAGCAATTCTCAGGGGGCGCGTCTGGACAATGAGCAGTTCTTC. Residues: CASNSQGARLDNEQFF.

The rearrangement joins TRBV7-2 to TRBJ1-1; the match to TRBD1 covers 11 bases. The CDR3 is 14 residues long. From germline, CDR1 is SGHTA and CDR2 FQGNSA. With 5 bases clipped from V and 8 bases from J, the junction kept 7 bases outside the gene matches. In DNA, the CDR3 is TGTGCCAGCAGCCGAAGGACAGGGGGCTTCGAAGCTTTCTTT. Amino acids: CASSRRTGGFEAFF.

This clonotype was picked up many times. This sequence joins TRBV27 and TRBJ1-2; TRBD1 aligns across 7 bases. V lost 5 bases and J lost 5; bases outside the gene matches: 11. The length of the CDR3 is 15 residues. Germline V gene sequence: CDR1 MNHEY, CDR2 SMNVEV (reference sequence). This CDR3 reads CASSRAGTAAYGYTF. In DNA form, the CDR3 reads TGTGCCAGCAGTCGGGCCGGGACAGCAGCGTATGGCTACACCTTC.

The J gene is TRBJ1-5, the V gene TRBV19; 9 positions match TRBD1. Germline assignment: CDR1 LNHDA and CDR2 SQIVND (reference sequence). V was clipped by 4 bases and J by 6 bases; unmatched bases: 10. The CDR3 spans 16 residues. The CDR3 DNA reads as TGTGCCAGTAGTACAGCCCGACAGGGGGTTCTTCAGCCCCAGCATTTT. Translating gives CASSTARQGVLQPQHF.

This clonotype has just a few counts. The chain has TRBV30 and TRBJ2-5; 12 bases line up with TRBD2. The CDR3 has 16 amino acids. Looked up from germline, CDR1 is GTSNPN and CDR2 is SVGIG (reference sequence). V dropped 2 bases and J dropped 5; count of bases not matched to a gene: 9. CDR3: CAWSLTSGGLGETQYF. DNA for the CDR3: TGTGCCTGGAGTCTGACTAGCGGGGGCCTCGGTGAGACCCAGTACTTC.

This clonotype has at least ten counts. The genes are TRBV20-1 and TRBJ2-7, with a possible D match to TRBD2 (7 bases). Between the trimmed V and J ends, which lost 1 base and 4 bases, there was a span of 11 bases. CDR1 DFQATT and CDR2 SNEGSKA come from the germline V gene (reference sequence). The CDR3 has 13 residues. The CDR3 region is CSARGEGGYEQYF. Here the CDR3 DNA reads TGCAGTGCTAGAGGGGAGGGGGGATACGAGCAGTACTTC.

This clonotype was detected a few times. The chain recombines TRBV7-2 with TRBJ2-7; 7 bases agree with TRBD1. Germline V gives CDR1 SGHTA, CDR2 FQGNSA. After removal of 1 base from V and 2 bases from J, the junction contained 17 bases not matched to a gene. The length of the CDR3 is 19 residues. The CDR3 is CASSLGISFGTAIPYEQYF. Written as DNA, the CDR3 is TGTGCCAGCAGCTTAGGGATCTCCTTCGGGACAGCGATCCCCTACGAGCAGTACTTC.

This clonotype appeared once. A read error may explain this, as a much larger clone is one base away. The CDR3, as DNA: TGTGCCACCAGCAGAGCCGCAGAAGCCTACGAGCAGTACTTC. Amino acid sequence: CATSRAAEAYEQYF. The chain couples TRBV15 to TRBJ2-7; D is uncertain. Trimming took off 1 base at V and 2 bases at J, with 9 bases between the two ends. CDR1 and CDR2 from the germline V gene are LNHNV and YYDKDF (reference sequence). CDR3 size: 14 residues.

The V call is TRBV25-1, the J call TRBJ2-7, with D possibly matching TRBD1 (6 bases). Germline V gene lookup returns CDR1 MGHDK and CDR2 SYGVNS. This CDR3 spans 15 amino acids. Deletions cut 1 base from V and 2 bases from J, with 12 bases between. The CDR3 reads CASSESGQKTYEQYF. The CDR3, as DNA: TGTGCCAGCAGTGAATCCGGACAGAAGACCTACGAGCAGTACTTC.